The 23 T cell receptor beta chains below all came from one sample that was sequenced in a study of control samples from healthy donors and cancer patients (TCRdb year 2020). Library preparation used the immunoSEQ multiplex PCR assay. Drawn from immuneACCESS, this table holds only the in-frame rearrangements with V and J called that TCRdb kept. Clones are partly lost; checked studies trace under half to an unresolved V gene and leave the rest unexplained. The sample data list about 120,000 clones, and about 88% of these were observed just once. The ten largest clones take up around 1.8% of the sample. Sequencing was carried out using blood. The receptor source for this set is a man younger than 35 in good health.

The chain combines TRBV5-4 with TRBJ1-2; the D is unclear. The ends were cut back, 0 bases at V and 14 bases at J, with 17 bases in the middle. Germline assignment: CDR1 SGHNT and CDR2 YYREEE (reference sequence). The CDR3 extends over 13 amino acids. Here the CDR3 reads CASSLEDRGSGTF. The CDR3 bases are TGTGCCAGCAGCTTGGAGGATCGGGGATCAGGAACCTTC.

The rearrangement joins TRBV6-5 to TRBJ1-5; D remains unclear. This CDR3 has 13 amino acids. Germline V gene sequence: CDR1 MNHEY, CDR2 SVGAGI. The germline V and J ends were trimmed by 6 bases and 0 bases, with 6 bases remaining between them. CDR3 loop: CASSKYSNQPQHF. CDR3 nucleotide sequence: TGTGCCAGCAGCAAGTATAGCAATCAGCCCCAGCATTTT.

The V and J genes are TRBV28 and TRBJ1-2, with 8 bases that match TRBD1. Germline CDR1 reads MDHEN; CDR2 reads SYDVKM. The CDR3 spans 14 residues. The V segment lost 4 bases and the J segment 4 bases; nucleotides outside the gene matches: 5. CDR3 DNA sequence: TGTGCCAGCAGTTCACGACAGGGGATCTATGGCTACACCTTC. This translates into CASSSRQGIYGYTF.

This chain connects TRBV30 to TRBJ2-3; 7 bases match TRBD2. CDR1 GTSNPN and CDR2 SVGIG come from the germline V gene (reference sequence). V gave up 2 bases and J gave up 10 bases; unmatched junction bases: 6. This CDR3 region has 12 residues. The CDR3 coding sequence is TGTGCCTGGAGTCCCACTAGCGAGCCGCAGTATTTT. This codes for CAWSPTSEPQYF.

As DNA, the CDR3 is TGTGCCACCAGCAGAGATCGAAGTGGGAGAGGAGCGGGGCGCGAGCAGTTCTTC. Amino acids: CATSRDRSGRGAGREQFF. The chain is built from TRBV15 and TRBJ2-1; 7 positions agree with TRBD2. Trimming took 0 bases from V and 10 from J; bases not matched to a gene: 18. Germline lookup yields CDR1 LNHNV and CDR2 YYDKDF (reference sequence). This CDR3 is built from 18 residues.

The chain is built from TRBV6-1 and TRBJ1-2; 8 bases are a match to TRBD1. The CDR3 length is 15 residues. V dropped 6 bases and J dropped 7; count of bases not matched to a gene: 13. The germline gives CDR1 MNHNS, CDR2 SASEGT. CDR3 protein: CASRDRGLLLRGYTF. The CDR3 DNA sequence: TGTGCCAGCAGAGACAGGGGACTTTTGCTCCGTGGCTACACCTTC.

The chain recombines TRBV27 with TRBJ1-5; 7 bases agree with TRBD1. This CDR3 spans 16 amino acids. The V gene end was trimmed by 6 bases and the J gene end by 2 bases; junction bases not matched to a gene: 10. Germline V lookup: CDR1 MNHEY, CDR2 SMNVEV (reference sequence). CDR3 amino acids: CASSPSTGWGNQPQHF. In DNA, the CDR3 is TGTGCCAGCAGCCCTTCGACAGGGTGGGGCAATCAGCCCCAGCATTTT.

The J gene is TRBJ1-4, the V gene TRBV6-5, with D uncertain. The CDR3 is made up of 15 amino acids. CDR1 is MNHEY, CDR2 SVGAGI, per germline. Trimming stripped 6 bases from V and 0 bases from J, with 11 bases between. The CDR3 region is CASSTDSTTNEKLFF. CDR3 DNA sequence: TGTGCCAGCAGCACAGATTCAACAACTAATGAAAAACTGTTTTTT.

Written as DNA, the CDR3 is TGCGCCAGCAGCTTGGGGGGACAGCTAAATAACTATGGCTACACCTTC. This sequence encodes CASSLGGQLNNYGYTF. The V gene is TRBV5-1, the J gene TRBJ1-2; TRBD1 matches at 7 bases. V was clipped by 0 bases and J by 1 base; unmatched bases: 6. The CDR3 has 16 amino acids. Germline CDR1 and CDR2: SGHRS and YFSETQ.

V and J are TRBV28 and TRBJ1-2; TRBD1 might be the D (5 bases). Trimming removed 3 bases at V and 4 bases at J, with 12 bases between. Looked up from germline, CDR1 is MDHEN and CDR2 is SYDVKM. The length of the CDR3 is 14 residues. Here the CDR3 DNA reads TGTGCCAGCAGTTTCGCCCAGGGTAGCTATGGCTACACCTTC. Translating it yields CASSFAQGSYGYTF.

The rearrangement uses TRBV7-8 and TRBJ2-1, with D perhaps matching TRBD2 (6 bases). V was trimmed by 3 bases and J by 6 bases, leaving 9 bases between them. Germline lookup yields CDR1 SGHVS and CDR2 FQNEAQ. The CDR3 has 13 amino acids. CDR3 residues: CASSLGGSNEQFF. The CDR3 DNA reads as TGTGCCAGCAGCTTGGGGGGTAGCAATGAGCAGTTCTTC.

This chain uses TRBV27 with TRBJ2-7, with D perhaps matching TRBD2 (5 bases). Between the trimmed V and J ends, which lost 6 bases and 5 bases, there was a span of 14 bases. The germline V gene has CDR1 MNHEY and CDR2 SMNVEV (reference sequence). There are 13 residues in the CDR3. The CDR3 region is CASSRRWGDEQYF. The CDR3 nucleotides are TGTGCCAGCAGCCGCCGATGGGGAGACGAGCAGTACTTC.

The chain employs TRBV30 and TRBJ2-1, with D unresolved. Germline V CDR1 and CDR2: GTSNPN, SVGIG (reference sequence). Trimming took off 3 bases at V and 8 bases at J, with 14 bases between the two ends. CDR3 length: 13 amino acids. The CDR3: CAWSPGRMDEQFF. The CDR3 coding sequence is TGTGCCTGGAGCCCTGGGCGGATGGATGAGCAGTTCTTC.

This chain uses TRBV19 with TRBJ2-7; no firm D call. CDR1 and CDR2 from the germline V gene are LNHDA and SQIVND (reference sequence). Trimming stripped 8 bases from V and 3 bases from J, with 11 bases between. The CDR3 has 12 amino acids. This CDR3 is CASGYLGYEQYF. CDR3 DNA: TGTGCCAGTGGCTATTTGGGCTACGAGCAGTACTTC.

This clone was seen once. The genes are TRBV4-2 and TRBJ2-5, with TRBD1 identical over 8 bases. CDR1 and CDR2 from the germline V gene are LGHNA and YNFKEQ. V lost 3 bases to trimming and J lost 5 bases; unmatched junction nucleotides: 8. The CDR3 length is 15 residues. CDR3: CASSHEDRAMETQYF. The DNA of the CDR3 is TGTGCCAGCAGCCACGAGGACAGGGCCATGGAGACCCAGTACTTC.

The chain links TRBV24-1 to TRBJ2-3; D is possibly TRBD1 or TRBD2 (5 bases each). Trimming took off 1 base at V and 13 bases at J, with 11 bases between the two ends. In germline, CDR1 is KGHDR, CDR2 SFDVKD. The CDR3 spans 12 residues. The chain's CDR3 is CATSDFGDAEYF. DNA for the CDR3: TGTGCCACCAGTGATTTTGGGGACGCCGAGTATTTT.

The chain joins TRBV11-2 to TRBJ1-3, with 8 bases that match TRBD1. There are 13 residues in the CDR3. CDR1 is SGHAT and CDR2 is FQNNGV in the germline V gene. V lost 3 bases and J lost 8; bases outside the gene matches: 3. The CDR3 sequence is CASSFDRGYTIYF. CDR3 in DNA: TGTGCCAGCAGCTTTGACAGGGGTTACACCATATATTTT.

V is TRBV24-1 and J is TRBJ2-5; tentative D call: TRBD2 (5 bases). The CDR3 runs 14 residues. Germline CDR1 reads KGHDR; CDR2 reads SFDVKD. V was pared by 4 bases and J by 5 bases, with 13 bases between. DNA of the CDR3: TGTGCCACCAGTGAGTCGGGATCCCGGGAGACCCAGTACTTC. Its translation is CATSESGSRETQYF.

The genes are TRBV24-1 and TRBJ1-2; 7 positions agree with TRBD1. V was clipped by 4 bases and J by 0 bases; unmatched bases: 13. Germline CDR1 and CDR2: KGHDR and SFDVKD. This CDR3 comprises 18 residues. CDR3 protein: CATSDPISRQGANYGYTF. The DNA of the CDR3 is TGTGCCACCAGTGACCCTATTTCACGACAGGGCGCTAACTATGGCTACACCTTC.

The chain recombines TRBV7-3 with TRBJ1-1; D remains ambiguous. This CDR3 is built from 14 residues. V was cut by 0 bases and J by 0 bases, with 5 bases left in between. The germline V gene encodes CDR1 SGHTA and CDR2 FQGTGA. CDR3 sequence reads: CASSLTVVNTEAFF. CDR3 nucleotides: TGTGCCAGCAGCTTAACTGTTGTGAACACTGAAGCTTTCTTT. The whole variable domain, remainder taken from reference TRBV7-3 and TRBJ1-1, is GAGVSQTPSNKVTEKGKYVELRCDPISGHTALYWYRQSLGQGPEFLIYFQGTGAADDSGLPNDRFFAVRPEGSVSTLKIQRTERGDSAVYLCASSLTVVNTEAFFGQGTRLTVV.

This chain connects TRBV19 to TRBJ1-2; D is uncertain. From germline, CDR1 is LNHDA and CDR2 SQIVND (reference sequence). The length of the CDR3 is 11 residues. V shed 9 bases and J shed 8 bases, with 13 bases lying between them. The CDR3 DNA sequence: TGTGCCAGCTTAATGTCGGCCGGCTACACCTTC. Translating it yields CASLMSAGYTF.

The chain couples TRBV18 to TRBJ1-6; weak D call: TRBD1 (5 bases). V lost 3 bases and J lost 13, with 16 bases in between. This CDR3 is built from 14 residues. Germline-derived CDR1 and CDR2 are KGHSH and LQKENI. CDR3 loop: CASSPFFGTRPLHF. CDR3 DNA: TGTGCCAGCTCACCTTTCTTCGGGACTCGTCCCCTCCACTTT.

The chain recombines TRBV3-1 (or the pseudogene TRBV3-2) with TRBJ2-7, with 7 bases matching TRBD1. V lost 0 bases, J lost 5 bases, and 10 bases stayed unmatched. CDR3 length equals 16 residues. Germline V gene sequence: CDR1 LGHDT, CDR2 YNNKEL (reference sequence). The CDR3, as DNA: TGTGCCAGCAGCCAAGAAGCGAACAGGGGTCTCCACGAGCAGTACTTC. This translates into CASSQEANRGLHEQYF.